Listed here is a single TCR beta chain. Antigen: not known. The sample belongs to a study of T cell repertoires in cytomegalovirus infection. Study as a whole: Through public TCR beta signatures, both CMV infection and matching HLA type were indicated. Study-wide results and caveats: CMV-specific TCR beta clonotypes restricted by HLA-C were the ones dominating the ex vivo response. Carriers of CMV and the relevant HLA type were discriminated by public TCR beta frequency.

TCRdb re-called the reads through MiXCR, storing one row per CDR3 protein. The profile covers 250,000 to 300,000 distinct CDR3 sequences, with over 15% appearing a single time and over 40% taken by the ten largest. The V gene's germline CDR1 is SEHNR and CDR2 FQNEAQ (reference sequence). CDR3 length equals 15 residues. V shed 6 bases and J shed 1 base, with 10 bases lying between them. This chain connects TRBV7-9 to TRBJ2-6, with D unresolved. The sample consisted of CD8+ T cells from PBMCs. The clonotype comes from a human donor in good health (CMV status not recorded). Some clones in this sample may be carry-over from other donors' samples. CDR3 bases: TGTGCCAGCAGTCAGCTCGGGTCTGGGGCCAACGTCCTGACTTTC. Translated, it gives CASSQLGSGANVLTF.